The rows below give T cell receptor beta chains drawn from one sample of a study of T-cell reconstitution after alpha-beta-depleted transplantation in children. TCRdb reprocessed the PCR reads with MiXCR, giving one entry per CDR3 protein. The repertoire has 800,000 to 1,000,000 distinct CDR3 sequences, around 30% of them found once; the top ten carry more than 25%. This sample comprised PBMCs, mostly from graft donor cells, obtained 360 days after TCRalphabeta/CD19-depleted stem cell transplant. The receptor source for this set is a boy under two years old who had a stem cell transplant for SCID, so the T cells may come from the graft donor. CDR3s include the opening cysteine and the closing phenylalanine or tryptophan. A D gene is named only where the DNA matches it firmly. Expanded clones get a size class; other rows say once, few or many, or leave the size out.

abundance	j_gene	v_gene	d_gene	len	CDR3aa	CDR3nt
few	TRBJ2-1	TRBV12-3/TRBV12-4	TRBD2	15	CASSLKVGGYNEQFF	TGTGCCAGCAGTTTAAAGGTGGGGGGGTACAATGAGCAGTTCTTC
few	TRBJ1-5	TRBV29-1	-	13	CSVRSGSNQPQHF	TGCAGCGTGAGATCAGGTAGCAATCAGCCCCAGCATTTT
-	TRBJ1-3	TRBV12-3/TRBV12-4	-	15	CASSLAEGFGNTIYF	TGTGCCAGCAGTTTAGCGGAGGGCTTTGGAAACACCATATATTTT
-	TRBJ1-4	TRBV7-9	-	16	CASSLRGGGTNEKLFF	TGTGCCAGCAGCTTGAGGGGCGGCGGAACTAATGAAAAACTGTTTTTT
few	TRBJ2-3	TRBV20-1	-	15	CSAIGRLVGTDTQYF	TGCAGTGCTATTGGACGGCTAGTGGGCACAGATACGCAGTATTTT
-	TRBJ1-2	TRBV6-7	TRBD1	19	CAISFLSGQPKSLNYGYTF	TGTGCCATCAGTTTCCTCTCGGGACAGCCGAAATCTTTAAACTATGGCTACACCTTC
-	TRBJ1-5	TRBV6-1	-	14	CASSEDVDWGAQHF	TGTGCCAGCAGTGAAGACGTAGATTGGGGGGCCCAGCATTTT
few	TRBJ1-1	TRBV20-1	-	10	CSASDLTAFF	TGCAGTGCCTCGGATCTAACCGCTTTCTTT
-	TRBJ1-1	TRBV20-1	-	11	CSARTDTEAFF	TGCAGTGCTCGGACGGACACTGAAGCTTTCTTT
-	TRBJ2-2	TRBV12-3/TRBV12-4	-	17	CASRENQGSGGTGELFF	TGTGCCAGCAGGGAGAATCAGGGTTCTGGGGGAACCGGGGAGCTGTTTTTT
few	TRBJ2-7	TRBV6-1	TRBD1	13	CATTRNRGYEQYF	TGTGCCACCACGAGAAACAGGGGATACGAGCAGTACTTC
-	TRBJ2-2	TRBV7-2	-	15	CASSSYSGNTGELFF	TGTGCCAGCAGCTCCTACAGCGGAAACACCGGGGAGCTGTTTTTT
-	TRBJ1-2	TRBV7-2	-	16	CASSPDGTGMTRGYTF	TGTGCCAGCAGTCCCGACGGCACAGGGATGACGAGAGGCTACACCTTC
few	TRBJ2-2	TRBV28	-	16	CASSLAGRWDTGELFF	TGTGCCAGCAGTCTTGCGGGTCGATGGGACACCGGGGAGCTGTTTTTT
-	TRBJ2-6	TRBV19	-	17	CASSIDEVVSGANVLTF	TGTGCCAGTAGTATAGATGAAGTCGTCTCTGGGGCCAACGTCCTGACTTTC